This record concerns one TCR beta chain sequence. There are 19 residues in the CDR3. Germline CDR1 reads SGHTA; CDR2 reads FQGNSA. The V end was cut by 4 bases, the J end by 4 bases, with 23 bases between. Assay: immunoSEQ multiplex PCR; the TCRdb copy retains only in-frame clones and omits some. The repertoire consists of about 85,000 clones, with around 94% occurring once and the leading ten covering approximately 0.25%. This sample is part of a study of technical replicates of blood from a few donors. The sample comprised T cells isolated from PBMCs. The clonotype was recovered from a human donor in good health. The J gene is TRBJ2-6, the V gene TRBV7-2; the D is unclear. The CDR3 DNA follows: TGTGCCAGCAGCTCTCCCCGTGGCCCTAGAAGGTCAGGGGCCAACGTCCTGACTTTC. The encoded protein is CASSSPRGPRRSGANVLTF.